This T cell receptor beta chain was identified during a study of blood T cell repertoires in COVID-19. About the study: There were acute and convalescent COVID-19 samples, and they came from the United States, Italy and Spain. The cDNA or gDNA used as material had been derived from T cells, B-cell-depleted T cells, or PBMCs.

Original processing methods: Quantification of nucleated cells was approximated via reference gene primer amplification. TCRdb's table, derived via immunoSEQ multiplex PCR, lists solely in-frame clones and lacks some. For V, J and clone size, that table is used; D and trimming come from the DNA. Seen here are some 250,000 clones, roughly 80% observed once, and the top ten hold about 9.5%. Germline lookup yields CDR1 KGHDR and CDR2 SFDVKD. V was clipped by 4 bases and J by 3 bases, with 8 bases between them. The CDR3 has 14 residues. The source is a woman of 80 years or more with acute or convalescent COVID-19. V is TRBV24-1 and J is TRBJ1-4; D not resolved. Sequencing was done on a sample of peripheral blood. CDR3 sequence: CATSEPGPNEKLFF. The CDR3, as DNA: TGTGCCACCAGTGAACCTGGGCCTAATGAAAAACTGTTTTTT.